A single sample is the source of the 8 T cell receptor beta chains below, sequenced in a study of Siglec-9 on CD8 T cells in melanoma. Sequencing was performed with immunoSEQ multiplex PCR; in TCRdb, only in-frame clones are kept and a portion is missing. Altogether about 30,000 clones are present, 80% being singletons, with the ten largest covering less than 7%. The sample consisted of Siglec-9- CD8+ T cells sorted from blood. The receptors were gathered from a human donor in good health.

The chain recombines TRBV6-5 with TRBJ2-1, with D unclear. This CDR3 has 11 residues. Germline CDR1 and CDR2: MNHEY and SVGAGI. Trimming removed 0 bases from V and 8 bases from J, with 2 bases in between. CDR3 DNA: TGTGCCAGCAGTTACTCACATGAGCAGTTCTTC. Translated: CASSYSHEQFF.

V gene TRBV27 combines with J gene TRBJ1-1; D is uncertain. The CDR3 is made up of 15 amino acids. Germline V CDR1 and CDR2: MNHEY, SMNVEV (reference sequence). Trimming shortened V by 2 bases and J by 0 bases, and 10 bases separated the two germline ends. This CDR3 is CASSLGSHMNTEAFF. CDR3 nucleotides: TGTGCCAGCAGTTTAGGCAGCCACATGAACACTGAAGCTTTCTTT.

The DNA of the CDR3 is TGTGCCACGAGGGACCACAAGAACGAGCAGTACGTC. This gives the protein CATRDHKNEQYV. The chain links TRBV27 to TRBJ2-7; D may be TRBD1 or TRBD2 (5 bases each). Between the trimmed V and J ends, which lost 10 bases and 5 bases, there was a span of 15 bases. The CDR3 totals 12 residues. Looked up from germline, CDR1 is MNHEY and CDR2 is SMNVEV (reference sequence).

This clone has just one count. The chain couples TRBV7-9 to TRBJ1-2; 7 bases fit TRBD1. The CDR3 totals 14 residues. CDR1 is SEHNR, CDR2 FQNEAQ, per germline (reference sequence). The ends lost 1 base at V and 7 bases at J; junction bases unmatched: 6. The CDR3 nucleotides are TGTGCCAGCAGCTTAGAAAGGGGGCTCGGTGGCTACACCTTC. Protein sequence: CASSLERGLGGYTF.

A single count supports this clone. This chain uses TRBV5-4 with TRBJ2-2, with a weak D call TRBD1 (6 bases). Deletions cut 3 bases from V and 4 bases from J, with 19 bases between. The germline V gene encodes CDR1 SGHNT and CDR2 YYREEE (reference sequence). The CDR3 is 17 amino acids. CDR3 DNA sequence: TGTGCCAGCAGCTCCGGCAGGGGTCGGGTTGGCACCGGGGAGCTGTTTTTT. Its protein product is CASSSGRGRVGTGELFF.

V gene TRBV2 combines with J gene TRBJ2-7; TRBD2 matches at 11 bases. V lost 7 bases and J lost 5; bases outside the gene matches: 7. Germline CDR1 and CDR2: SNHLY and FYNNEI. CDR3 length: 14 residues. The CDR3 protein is CASKNSGGAHEQYF. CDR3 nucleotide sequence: TGTGCCAGCAAAAATAGCGGGGGGGCCCACGAGCAGTACTTC. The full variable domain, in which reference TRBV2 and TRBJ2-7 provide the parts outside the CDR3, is EPEVTQTPSHQVTQMGQEVILRCVPISNHLYFYWYRQILGQKVEFLVSFYNNEISEKSEIFDDQFSVERPDGSNFTLKIRSTKLEDSAMYFCASKNSGGAHEQYFGPGTRLTVT.

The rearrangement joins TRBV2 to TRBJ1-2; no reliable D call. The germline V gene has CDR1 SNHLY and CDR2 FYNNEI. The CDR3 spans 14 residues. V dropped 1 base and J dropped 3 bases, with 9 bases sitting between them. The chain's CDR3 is CASSEGARDYGYTF. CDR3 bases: TGTGCCAGCAGTGAAGGGGCCAGAGACTATGGCTACACCTTC.

CDR3 in amino acids: CASNPGLGYGYTF. The CDR3 coding sequence is TGTGCCAGCAATCCGGGATTGGGCTATGGCTACACCTTC. The chain carries TRBV28 and TRBJ1-2, with D uncertain. CDR3 size: 13 residues. The V gene's germline CDR1 is MDHEN and CDR2 SYDVKM. Trimming removed 7 bases from V and 4 bases from J, with 13 bases in between.